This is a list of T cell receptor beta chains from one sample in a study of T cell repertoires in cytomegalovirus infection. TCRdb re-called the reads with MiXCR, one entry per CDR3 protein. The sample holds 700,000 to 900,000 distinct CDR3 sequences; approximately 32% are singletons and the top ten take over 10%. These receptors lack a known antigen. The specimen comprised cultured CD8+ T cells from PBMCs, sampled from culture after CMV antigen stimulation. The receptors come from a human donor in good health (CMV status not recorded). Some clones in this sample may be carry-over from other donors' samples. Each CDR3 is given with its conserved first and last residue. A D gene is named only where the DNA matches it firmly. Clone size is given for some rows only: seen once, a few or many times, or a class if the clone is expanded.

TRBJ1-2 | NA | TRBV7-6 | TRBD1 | CASSLAQGLNGYTF | TGTGCCAGCAGCTTGGCACAGGGGTTAAATGGCTACACCTTC
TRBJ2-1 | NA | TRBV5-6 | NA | CASSYVLYNEQFF | TGTGCCAGCAGCTACGTCCTGTACAATGAGCAGTTCTTC
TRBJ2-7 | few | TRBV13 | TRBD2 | CATSLAGESYEQYF | TGTGCCACATCACTAGCGGGCGAGTCCTACGAGCAGTACTTC
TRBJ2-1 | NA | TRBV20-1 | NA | CSARERVWDGIHNEQFF | TGCAGTGCTAGAGAAAGGGTTTGGGATGGGATCCACAATGAGCAGTTCTTC
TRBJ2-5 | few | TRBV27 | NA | CASSTGHQETQYF | TGTGCCAGCAGTACAGGGCACCAAGAGACCCAGTACTTC
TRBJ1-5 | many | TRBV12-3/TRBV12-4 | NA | CASSLGGGYNQPQHF | TGTGCCAGCAGTTTAGGTGGAGGCTACAATCAGCCCCAGCATTTT
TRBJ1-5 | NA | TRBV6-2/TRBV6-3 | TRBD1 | CASSYSRDRGANSNQPQHF | TGTGCCAGCAGTTACTCCCGGGACAGGGGAGCGAATAGCAATCAGCCCCAGCATTTT
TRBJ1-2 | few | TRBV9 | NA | CASSPAGAAPYYGYTF | TGTGCCAGCAGCCCAGCTGGGGCAGCTCCCTACTATGGCTACACCTTC
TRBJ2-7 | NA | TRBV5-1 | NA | CASSPVGTGSYEQYF | TGCGCCAGCAGCCCGGTAGGAACAGGGTCCTACGAGCAGTACTTC
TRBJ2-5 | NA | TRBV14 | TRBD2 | CASSQGVAGEETQYF | TGTGCCAGCAGCCAAGGGGTAGCGGGGGAAGAGACCCAGTACTTC
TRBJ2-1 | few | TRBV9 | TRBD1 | CASSGTGLSYNEQFF | TGTGCCAGCAGCGGGACAGGGCTTTCCTACAATGAGCAGTTCTTC
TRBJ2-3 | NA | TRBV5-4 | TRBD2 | CASSGTLAGDTDTQYF | TGTGCCAGCAGCGGGACACTAGCGGGGGACACAGATACGCAGTATTTT
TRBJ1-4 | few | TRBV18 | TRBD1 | CASSPPGTGHFSDNEKLFF | TGTGCCAGCTCACCTCCCGGGACAGGGCACTTCTCGGATAATGAAAAACTGTTTTTT
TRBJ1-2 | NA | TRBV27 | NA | CASSPGTAVVGYTF | TGTGCCAGCAGTCCCGGGACGGCCGTGGTTGGCTACACCTTC
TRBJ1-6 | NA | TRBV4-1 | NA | CASSPGAGNSPLHF | TGCGCCAGCAGCCCAGGAGCGGGCAATTCACCCCTCCACTTT
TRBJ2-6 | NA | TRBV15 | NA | CATSRGLPNLSGANVLTF | TGTGCCACCAGCAGGGGACTCCCTAATTTGTCTGGGGCCAACGTCCTGACTTTC
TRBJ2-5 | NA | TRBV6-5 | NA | CASSSHHRETQYF | TGTGCCAGCAGTTCCCACCACAGAGAGACCCAGTACTTC
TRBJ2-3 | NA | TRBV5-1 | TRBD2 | CASSHSGFTDTQYF | TGCGCCAGCAGCCATAGCGGGTTCACAGATACGCAGTATTTT
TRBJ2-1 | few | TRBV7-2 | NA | CASSLLVGGVYNEQFF | TGTGCCAGCAGCTTATTAGTCGGGGGCGTTTACAATGAGCAGTTCTTC
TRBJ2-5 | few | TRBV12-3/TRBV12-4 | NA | CASSFLGPETQYF | TGTGCCAGCAGTTTCTTGGGACCAGAGACCCAGTACTTC
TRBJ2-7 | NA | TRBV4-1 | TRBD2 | CASSQDQLAGAYEQYF | TGCGCCAGCAGCCAAGATCAACTAGCGGGGGCCTACGAGCAGTACTTC
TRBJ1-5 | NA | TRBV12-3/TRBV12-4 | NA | CASTDGSLGNQPQHF | TGTGCCAGCACCGACGGCTCCCTTGGCAATCAGCCCCAGCATTTT
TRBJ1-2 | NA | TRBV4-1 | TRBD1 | CASSGRQGNYGYTF | TGCGCCAGCAGCGGACGACAGGGGAACTATGGCTACACCTTC
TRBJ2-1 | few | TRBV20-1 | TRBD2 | CSAASGGAWNEQFF | TGCAGTGCTGCTAGCGGGGGGGCCTGGAATGAGCAGTTCTTC
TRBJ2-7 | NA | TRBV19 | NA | CASSSGTRYGQYF | TGTGCCAGTAGTTCCGGGACCCGCTACGGGCAGTACTTC
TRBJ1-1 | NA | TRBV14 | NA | CASSQVTLGAEAFF | TGTGCCAGCAGCCAAGTCACTTTGGGAGCTGAAGCTTTCTTT
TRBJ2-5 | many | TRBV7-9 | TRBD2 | CASSYPDGRETQYF | TGTGCCAGCAGCTACCCCGACGGGAGGGAGACCCAGTACTTC
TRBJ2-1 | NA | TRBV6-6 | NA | CASSYSFTLGEQFF | TGTGCCAGCAGTTACTCCTTCACGTTGGGTGAGCAGTTCTTC
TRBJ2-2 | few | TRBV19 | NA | CASGGGTLYSSPNTGELFF | TGTGCCAGTGGTGGCGGGACACTTTATTCAAGTCCGAACACCGGGGAGCTGTTTTTT
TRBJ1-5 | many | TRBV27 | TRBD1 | CASGSRQGWRDQPQHF | TGTGCCAGCGGTTCCCGACAGGGGTGGAGAGATCAGCCCCAGCATTTT
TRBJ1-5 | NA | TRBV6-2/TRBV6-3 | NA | CASRLGTLMGVGNQPQHF | TGTGCCAGCAGGTTGGGCACCTTGATGGGGGTGGGCAATCAGCCCCAGCATTTT
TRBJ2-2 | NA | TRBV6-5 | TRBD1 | CASSTPGQGAVGELFF | TGTGCCAGCAGTACACCGGGACAGGGGGCTGTCGGGGAGCTGTTTTTT
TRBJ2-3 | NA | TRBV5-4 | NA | CASSHLEDISTDTQYF | TGTGCCAGCAGCCACCTAGAGGACATAAGCACAGATACGCAGTATTTT
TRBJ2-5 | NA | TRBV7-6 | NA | CASSLSWAQGQETQYF | TGTGCCAGCAGCTTATCGTGGGCGCAGGGTCAAGAGACCCAGTACTTC
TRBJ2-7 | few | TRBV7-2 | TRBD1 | CASSSQDRVTYEQYF | TGTGCCAGCAGCTCGCAGGACAGGGTCACCTACGAGCAGTACTTC
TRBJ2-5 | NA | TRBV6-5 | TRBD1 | CASSYWDRSETQYF | TGTGCCAGCAGTTACTGGGACAGGTCGGAGACCCAGTACTTC
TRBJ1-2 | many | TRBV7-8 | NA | CASSLQLSGYTF | TGTGCCAGCAGCTTACAACTTAGCGGCTACACCTTC
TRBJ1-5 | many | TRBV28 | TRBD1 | CASSSTRTGFSNQPQHF | TGTGCCAGCAGTTCCACTCGGACAGGTTTTAGCAATCAGCCCCAGCATTTT
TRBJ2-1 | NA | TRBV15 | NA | CATSILSLRADNEQFF | TGTGCCACCAGCATTCTCTCCCTCCGGGCCGACAATGAGCAGTTCTTC
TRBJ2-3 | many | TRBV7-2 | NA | CASSFRELDTQYF | TGTGCCAGCAGCTTCCGGGAACTGGATACGCAGTATTTT
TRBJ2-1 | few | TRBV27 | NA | CASSFPGAEQFF | TGTGCCAGCAGTTTCCCCGGGGCTGAGCAGTTCTTC
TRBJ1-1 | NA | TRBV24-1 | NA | CATSASRGFETEAFF | TGTGCCACCAGTGCCTCAAGGGGTTTCGAAACTGAAGCTTTCTTT
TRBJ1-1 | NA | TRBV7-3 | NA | CASSLTPQRRSTEAFF | TGTGCCAGCAGCTTAACGCCCCAGCGGCGATCCACTGAAGCTTTCTTT
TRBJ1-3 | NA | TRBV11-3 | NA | CASSFLRDGSGNTIYF | TGTGCCAGCAGCTTTCTCCGGGACGGGTCTGGAAACACCATATATTTT
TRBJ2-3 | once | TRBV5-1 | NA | CASSLMTADTQYF | TGCGCCAGCAGCTTGATGACAGCAGATACGCAGTATTTT
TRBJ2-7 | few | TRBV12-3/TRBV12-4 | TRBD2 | CASRGRVNSYEQYF | TGTGCCAGCAGGGGGAGGGTCAACTCCTACGAGCAGTACTTC
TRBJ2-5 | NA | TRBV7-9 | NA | CASGRGVEETQYF | TGTGCCAGCGGCCGGGGAGTAGAAGAGACCCAGTACTTC
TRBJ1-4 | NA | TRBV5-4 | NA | CASSPGTSREKLFF | TGTGCCAGCAGCCCCGGGACTAGCCGGGAAAAACTGTTTTTT
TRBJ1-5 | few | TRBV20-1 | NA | CSARGHSGYSNQPQHF | TGCAGTGCTAGAGGACATTCCGGCTATAGCAATCAGCCCCAGCATTTT
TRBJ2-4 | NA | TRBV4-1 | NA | CASSQAGAAYIQYF | TGCGCCAGCAGCCAAGCTGGGGCAGCGTACATTCAGTACTTC
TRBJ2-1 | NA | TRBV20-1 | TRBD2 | CSASRGDLYNEQFF | TGCAGTGCTAGTCGGGGGGACCTCTACAATGAGCAGTTCTTC
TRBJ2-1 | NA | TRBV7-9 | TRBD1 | CASSTSGQGRWGNEQFF | TGTGCCAGCTCCACCTCGGGACAGGGTAGGTGGGGCAATGAGCAGTTCTTC
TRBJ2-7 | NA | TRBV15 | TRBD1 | CATSSGTGSYEQYF | TGTGCCACCAGCAGCGGGACAGGGTCCTACGAGCAGTACTTC